This entry lists 8 T cell receptor beta chains sequenced from one sample in a study of somatic mutations in cytotoxic T cells in rheumatoid arthritis listed by TCRdb under 2017. Library creation used the immunoSEQ multiplex PCR assay. As stored in TCRdb, this immuneACCESS dataset retains in-frame rearrangements with V and J assigned. A fraction of the clones does not appear; measured against another copy, unresolved V genes explain less than half of the discrepancy, and the remainder lacks a known reason. The sample records around 15,000 clones, about four fifths of which are singletons. The ten largest account for over 15% of the sample. The sequenced sample consisted of CD8+ T cells sorted from blood. The receptors originated from a woman in her forties or fifties with rheumatoid arthritis.

This chain connects TRBV6-6 to TRBJ2-7; D not resolved. V lost 6 bases, J lost 2 bases, and 11 bases lay in between. In germline, CDR1 is MNHNY, CDR2 SVGAGI (reference sequence). The CDR3 extends over 13 amino acids. The CDR3 DNA sequence: TGTGCCAGCAGCTATGCCCAGGCCTACGAGCAGTACTTC. This sequence encodes CASSYAQAYEQYF.

The V gene is TRBV4-2, the J gene TRBJ2-2, with D uncertain. Between the trimmed V and J ends, which lost 0 bases and 0 bases, there was a span of 8 bases. Per germline, CDR1 LGHNA and CDR2 YNFKEQ. The CDR3 covers 16 residues. CDR3 amino acids: CASSQDALTNTGELFF. Here the CDR3 DNA reads TGTGCCAGCAGCCAAGATGCACTGACGAACACCGGGGAGCTGTTTTTT.

V gene TRBV29-1 combines with J gene TRBJ1-1, with D possibly matching TRBD1 (6 bases). CDR3 length equals 11 residues. V was pared by 7 bases and J by 7 bases, with 13 bases between. Germline CDR1 reads SQVTM; CDR2 reads ANQGSEA. Here the CDR3 DNA reads TGCAGCGGGCTTCAGGGGAGTGAAGCTTTCTTT. Translating gives CSGLQGSEAFF. The variable domain in full, completed from reference TRBV29-1 and TRBJ1-1, reads SAVISQKPSRDICQRGTSLTIQCQVDSQVTMMFWYRQQPGQSLTLIATANQGSEATYESGFVIDKFPISRPNLTFSTLTVSNMSPEDSSIYLCSGLQGSEAFFGQGTRLTVV.

This clone is medium-sized by share. The chain uses TRBV27 and TRBJ2-1, with 10 bases fitting TRBD2. CDR3 length equals 14 residues. The germline CDR1 and CDR2 sequences are MNHEY and SMNVEV (reference sequence). Trimming cost V 3 bases and J 8 bases; bases outside gene matches: 4. The CDR3 nucleotides read TGTGCCAGCAGTTTGGTAGCGGGAGGCTATGAGCAGTTCTTC. This translates into CASSLVAGGYEQFF.

The genes are TRBV27 and TRBJ2-2; TRBD1 aligns across 8 bases. V was clipped by 3 bases and J by 3 bases; unmatched bases: 18. Germline V gene lookup returns CDR1 MNHEY and CDR2 SMNVEV (reference sequence). The CDR3 runs 20 residues. The CDR3 is CASSFPGVRGRDVDTGELFF. The CDR3 region has the DNA TGTGCCAGCAGTTTCCCCGGGGTCAGGGGGCGCGATGTGGACACCGGGGAGCTGTTTTTT.

In this sample, this clone turned up once. This specimen includes other DNA sequences encoding the same CDR3. V usage is TRBV9 and J usage is TRBJ2-7, with 10 bases identical to TRBD1. V dropped 3 bases and J dropped 10; count of bases not matched to a gene: 7. The CDR3 has 13 amino acids. Per germline, CDR1 SGDLS and CDR2 YYNGEE. The CDR3 DNA is TGTGCCAGCAGCGACGGACAGGGGGTCGAACAGTACTTC. Translation gives CASSDGQGVEQYF.

The rearrangement joins TRBV7-9 to TRBJ2-2, with a weak D call TRBD2 (5 bases). CDR1 is SEHNR and CDR2 is FQNEAQ in the germline V gene (reference sequence). V lost 0 bases, J lost 6 bases, and 5 bases lay in between. The CDR3 sequence is 13 residues long. In DNA form, the CDR3 reads TGTGCCAGCAGCTTAGCCGGGGCCGGGGAGCTGTTTTTT. Its protein is CASSLAGAGELFF.

The chain carries TRBV6-5 and TRBJ1-2, with no clear D. V was trimmed by 2 bases and J by 3 bases, leaving 16 bases between them. This CDR3 contains 16 residues. CDR1 and CDR2 (germline): MNHEY, SVGAGI. The chain's CDR3 is CASSYTPGPVDYGYTF. The CDR3 nucleotides read TGTGCCAGCAGTTACACCCCCGGGCCAGTCGACTATGGCTACACCTTC.